This T cell receptor (beta chain) was recorded in a study of T-cell memory formation after mild COVID-19. For the study at large: Largely donor-specific sequence clusters came from a couple of donors. Findings and limits, study-wide: Shrinking CD4+ clones resided mostly in CM and EM, and CD8+ ones in EMRA.

This clonotype was found many times. Its specificity is unknown. The germline V gene encodes CDR1 SGHRS and CDR2 YFSETQ. V dropped 4 bases and J dropped 6 bases, with 20 bases sitting between them. The CDR3 spans 16 residues. Sample barcodes and UMIs were carried by the TCR alpha and TCR beta cDNA libraries that 5'RACE generated with constant-segment primers. TCRdb reprocessed the 5' RACE reads with MiXCR, giving one entry per CDR3 protein. There are 250,000 to 350,000 distinct CDR3 sequences in the sample; approximately 16% occur only once, and about a fifth lies in the top ten. The sequencing input was PBMCs or a T cell subset sorted from them (not recorded which). The chain uses TRBV5-1 and TRBJ2-1, with D possibly matching TRBD1 (6 bases). This TCR derives from a man aged 18 to 29 who had mild COVID-19 (a few samples of this study predate the infection). Cell type and time point are not known. The CDR3 region has the DNA TGCGCCAGCAGCCCACAGGGTGGGTATATCCCCAATGAGCAGTTCTTC. Translating it yields CASSPQGGYIPNEQFF. The variable domain in full, with the rest retrieved from reference TRBV5-1 and TRBJ2-1, is KAGVTQTPRYLIKTRGQQVTLSCSPISGHRSVSWYQQTPGQGLQFLFEYFSETQRNKGNFPGRFSGRQFSNSRSEMNVSTLELGDSALYLCASSPQGGYIPNEQFFGPGTRLTVL.